This TCR beta chain was captured by sequencing in a study of blood T cell repertoires in COVID-19. About the study: Samples representing acute and convalescent COVID-19 were sourced from the United States, Italy and Spain.

The assay was immunoSEQ multiplex PCR, and TCRdb's table has in-frame clones only and misses some. Here the sample spans about 230,000 clones, over 80% being singletons. The CDR3 spans 18 residues. Per germline, CDR1 WNHNN and CDR2 SYGVQD (reference sequence). The ends lost 6 bases at V and 0 bases at J; junction bases unmatched: 13. Sequencing input: peripheral blood. The sequence derives from a woman in her 70s with active or convalescent COVID-19. The V gene is TRBV10-1, the J gene TRBJ1-4, with 7 bases matching TRBD1. The chain's CDR3 is CASSKFRDSHATNEKLFF. The CDR3 DNA reads as TGCGCCAGCAGCAAGTTCCGGGACAGCCATGCAACTAATGAAAAACTGTTTTTT.